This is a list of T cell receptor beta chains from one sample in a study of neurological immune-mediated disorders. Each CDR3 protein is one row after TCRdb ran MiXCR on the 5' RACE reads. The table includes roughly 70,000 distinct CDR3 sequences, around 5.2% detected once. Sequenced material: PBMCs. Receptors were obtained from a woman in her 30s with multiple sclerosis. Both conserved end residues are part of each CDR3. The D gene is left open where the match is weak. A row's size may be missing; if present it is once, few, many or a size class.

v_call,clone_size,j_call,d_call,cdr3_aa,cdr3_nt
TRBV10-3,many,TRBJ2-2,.,CAISEPTGNTRGTGELFF,TGTGCCATCAGTGAGCCCACAGGGAACACGCGGGGGACCGGGGAGCTGTTTTTT
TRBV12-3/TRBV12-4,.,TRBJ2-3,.,CASSQRIDTQYF,TGTGCCAGCAGCCAAAGGATTGATACGCAGTATTTT
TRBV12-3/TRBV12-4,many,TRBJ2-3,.,CASRQSGDTQYF,TGTGCCAGCAGACAAAGCGGAGATACGCAGTATTTT
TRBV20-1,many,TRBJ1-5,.,CSAFPPVGNQPQHF,TGCAGTGCCTTCCCTCCCGTGGGCAATCAGCCCCAGCATTTT
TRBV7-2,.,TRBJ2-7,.,CASSLGQADEQYF,TGTGCCAGCAGCTTAGGCCAGGCGGACGAGCAGTACTTC
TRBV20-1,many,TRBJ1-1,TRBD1,CSASPGQVNAEAFF,TGCAGTGCTAGCCCGGGACAGGTGAACGCTGAAGCTTTCTTT
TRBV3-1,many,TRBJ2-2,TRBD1,CASSRFRTGNTGELFF,TGTGCCAGCAGCCGTTTCAGGACAGGTAACACCGGGGAGCTGTTTTTT
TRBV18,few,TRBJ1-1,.,CASSPLIFTEAFF,TGTGCCAGCTCACCCTTAATCTTCACTGAAGCTTTCTTT
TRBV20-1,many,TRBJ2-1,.,CSARSQGVLRLEQFF,TGCAGTGCTAGATCGCAGGGAGTCCTTAGGTTGGAGCAGTTCTTC
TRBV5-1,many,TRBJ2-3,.,CASSLAIWPDTQYF,TGCGCCAGCAGCTTGGCAATTTGGCCAGATACGCAGTATTTT
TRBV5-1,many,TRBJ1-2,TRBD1,CASSAGTGALSYGYTF,TGCGCCAGCAGCGCCGGGACAGGGGCCCTTTCCTATGGCTACACCTTC
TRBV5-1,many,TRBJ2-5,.,CASSLAGVGETQYF,TGCGCCAGCAGCTTGGCAGGGGTTGGAGAGACCCAGTACTTC
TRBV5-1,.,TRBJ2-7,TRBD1,CASSLVGGTGSREQYF,TGCGCCAGCAGCTTGGTAGGCGGGACAGGGTCTAGAGAGCAGTACTTC
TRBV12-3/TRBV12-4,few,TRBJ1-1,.,CASSPVGNTEAFF,TGTGCCAGCAGCCCCGTAGGGAACACTGAAGCTTTCTTT
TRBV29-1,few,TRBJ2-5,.,CSVSTPGLETQYF,TGCAGCGTTTCAACCCCAGGGTTGGAGACCCAGTACTTC
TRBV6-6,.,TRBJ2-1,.,CASSSAKGGYNEQFF,TGTGCCAGCAGTTCGGCCAAGGGGGGTTACAATGAGCAGTTCTTC
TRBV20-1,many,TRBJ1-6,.,CSARVGEFGSPLNF,TGCAGTGCTAGGGTGGGGGAGTTCGGTTCACCCCTCAACTTT
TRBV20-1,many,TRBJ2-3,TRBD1,CSAWDRGDMDTQYF,TGCAGTGCTTGGGACAGGGGGGACATGGATACGCAGTATTTT
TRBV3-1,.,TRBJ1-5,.,CASSQDHNSNQPQNF,TGTGCCAGCAGCCAAGATCACAACAGCAATCAGCCCCAGAATTTT
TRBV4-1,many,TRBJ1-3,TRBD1,CASSLNRGQSGNTIYF,TGCGCCAGCAGCCTCAACAGGGGACAGTCTGGAAACACCATATATTTT
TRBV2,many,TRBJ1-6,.,CASSRDLVNSPLHF,TGTGCCAGCAGTCGGGACTTAGTGAATTCACCCCTCCACTTT
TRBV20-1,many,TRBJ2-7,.,CSARAYSFSYEQYF,TGCAGTGCTAGAGCATATAGCTTCTCCTACGAGCAGTACTTC
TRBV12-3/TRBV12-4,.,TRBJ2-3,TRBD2,CASRTHGLAVSVADTQYF,TGTGCCAGCAGAACTCACGGACTAGCGGTTTCCGTCGCAGATACGCAGTATTTT
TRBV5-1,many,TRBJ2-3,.,CASSSDTSTDTQYF,TGCGCCAGCAGCTCCGACACCAGCACAGATACGCAGTATTTT
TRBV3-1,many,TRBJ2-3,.,CASSPYRDTQYF,TGTGCCAGCAGCCCGTATAGAGATACGCAGTATTTT
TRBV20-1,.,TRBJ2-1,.,CSASSGGLNNEQFF,TGCAGTGCTAGTTCGGGGGGCCTTAACAATGAGCAGTTCTTC
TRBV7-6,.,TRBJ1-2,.,CASSLGDAGYTF,TGTGCCAGCAGCTTAGGGGACGCGGGCTACACCTTC
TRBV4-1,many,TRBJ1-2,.,CASSQPLSTEPYGYTF,TGCGCCAGCAGCCAACCCCTATCGACGGAGCCCTATGGCTACACCTTC
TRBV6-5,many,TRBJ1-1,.,CASVGDTEAFF,TGTGCCAGTGTAGGTGACACTGAAGCTTTCTTT
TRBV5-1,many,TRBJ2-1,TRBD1,CASSWDSNSYNEQFF,TGCGCCAGCAGTTGGGACAGCAACTCCTACAATGAGCAGTTCTTC
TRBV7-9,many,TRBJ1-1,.,CASSLSARRAWNTEAFF,TGTGCCAGCAGCTTATCGGCCCGGCGGGCCTGGAACACTGAAGCTTTCTTT
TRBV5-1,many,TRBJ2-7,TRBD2,CASSLRGLNYEQYF,TGCGCCAGCAGCTTGAGGGGACTAAACTACGAGCAGTACTTC
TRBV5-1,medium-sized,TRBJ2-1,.,CASSLDPYNEQFF,TGCGCCAGCAGCTTGGACCCATACAATGAGCAGTTCTTC
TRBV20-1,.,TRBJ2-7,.,CSARGGGDINYEQYF,TGCAGTGCTAGAGGGGGGGGGGACATAAACTACGAGCAGTACTTC
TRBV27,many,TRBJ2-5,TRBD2,CASTPTSGGQETQYF,TGTGCCAGCACACCGACTAGCGGGGGCCAAGAGACCCAGTACTTC
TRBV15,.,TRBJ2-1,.,CATSSPDGYNEQFF,TGTGCCACCAGCAGCCCGGACGGCTACAATGAGCAGTTCTTC
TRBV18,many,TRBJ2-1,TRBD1,CASSPPKGTGGDEQFF,TGTGCCAGCTCACCACCGAAGGGGACAGGGGGTGATGAGCAGTTCTTC